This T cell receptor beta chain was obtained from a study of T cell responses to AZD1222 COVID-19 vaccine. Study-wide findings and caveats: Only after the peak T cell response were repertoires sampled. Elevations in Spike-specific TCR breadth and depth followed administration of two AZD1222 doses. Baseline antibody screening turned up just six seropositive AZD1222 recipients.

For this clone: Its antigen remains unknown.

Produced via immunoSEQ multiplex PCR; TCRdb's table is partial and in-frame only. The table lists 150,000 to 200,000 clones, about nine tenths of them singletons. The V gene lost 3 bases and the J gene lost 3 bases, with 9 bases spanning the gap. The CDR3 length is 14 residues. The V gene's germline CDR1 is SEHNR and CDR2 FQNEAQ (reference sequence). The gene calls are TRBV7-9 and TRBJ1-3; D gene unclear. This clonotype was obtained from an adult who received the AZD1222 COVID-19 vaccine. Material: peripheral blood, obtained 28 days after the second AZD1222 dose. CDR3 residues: CASSLFQSGNTIYF. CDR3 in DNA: TGTGCCAGCAGCTTGTTCCAAAGTGGAAACACCATATATTTT.